What follows is one TCR beta chain and its context. Its antigen has not been determined. It has no much larger one-base neighbor in the sample; base qualities were not kept. Trimming at the junction amounts to 8 bases on V and 2 bases on J, and the germline ends lie 10 bases apart. Inclusive of the bounding cysteine and phenylalanine, the CDR3 is 13 residues long. Only the CDR3 portion is preserved as DNA: 39 bases, with reading frame beginning at the first base. Explained via the paper, the treatment or condition label denotes: in vitro stimulation with specific CMV peptide epitopes to enrich CMV-specific T cells. These data are taken from a study of T cell repertoires in cytomegalovirus infection (dated by TCRdb to 2018 to 2020). As for the study more broadly: Peptide stimulations targeted recently identified HLA-C-restricted CMV epitopes, whose presentation resists viral immunomodulation, together with well-studied HLA-B-restricted epitopes. Because public TCR beta signatures pointed to carriage of CMV infection together with the matching HLA type, the HLA type of each donor mattered for the analysis.

The research as a whole found: In both this cohort and an independent roughly 400-donor cohort, the cumulative frequency of public TCR beta family members distinguished carriers of CMV infection plus the relevant HLA type. The ex vivo response was dominated by HLA-C-restricted CMV-specific TCR beta clonotypes, which also provided the single most frequent clonotype in two of eight donors.

Sequenced using an Illumina HiSeq 1500. TCRdb redid the processing of the public reads, applying fastp at Q25 and MiXCR, and retained in-frame beta chains. CDR3 protein sequences are deduplicated, and each keeps its most common genes and DNA. The sample yields about 830,000 distinct CDR3 sequences; approximately 32% were counted once. The ten largest clones represent roughly 12% of the sample. The sample was cultured CD8+ T cells from PBMCs, taken from culture after CMV antigen stimulation. Recombination linked TRBV12-3 or TRBV12-4 to TRBJ1-5; tentative D gene TRBD1, with 6 bases matching. This receptor was obtained from a human donor in good health (CMV status not recorded). Some clones in this sample may be carry-over from other donors' samples. The CDR3 reads CASLGGGNQPQHF. In nucleotide form, the sequence is TGTGCCAGCCTAGGGGGTGGCAATCAGCCCCAGCATTTT.